The rows below give T cell receptor beta chains drawn from one sample of a study of blood T cells in healthy people across ages. In TCRdb, the 5' RACE reads were re-called with MiXCR into one record per CDR3 protein. The data contain about 970,000 distinct CDR3 sequences, about 53% of them singletons. Sequencing was carried out using blood. All receptors come from an older woman in good health. The conserved cysteine and the conserved F or W are not part of the CDR3 here. The order of the fields is D gene, V gene, CDR3 protein. D genes are given only for firm matches.

D gene: TRBD1
V gene: TRBV29-1
CDR3 protein: SVAGTGDEKLF

D gene: TRBD1
V gene: TRBV10-3
CDR3 protein: AISDSRDRANEQF

D gene: TRBD2
V gene: TRBV7-2
CDR3 protein: ASSLGSGRAFYNEQF

D gene: .
V gene: TRBV21-1
CDR3 protein: ASGRTGVSSPLH

D gene: TRBD2
V gene: TRBV10-3
CDR3 protein: AISERTSGRPEQF

D gene: .
V gene: TRBV20-1
CDR3 protein: SANSGNQPQH

D gene: TRBD1
V gene: TRBV29-1
CDR3 protein: SVARDRAMNTEAF

D gene: TRBD2
V gene: TRBV9
CDR3 protein: ASSVGFSGSYNEQF

D gene: .
V gene: TRBV6-5
CDR3 protein: ASSYSARGEAF

D gene: TRBD2
V gene: TRBV4-1
CDR3 protein: ASSQDRLAGGRSNEQF

D gene: .
V gene: TRBV5-1
CDR3 protein: ASSFWGGETQY

D gene: .
V gene: TRBV7-9
CDR3 protein: ASSLAWGAGSVGTQY

D gene: .
V gene: TRBV5-1
CDR3 protein: ASSLAGSDPYEQY

D gene: .
V gene: TRBV27
CDR3 protein: ASSFRYTDTQY

D gene: .
V gene: TRBV28
CDR3 protein: ASSLSPGGAFYTQY

D gene: .
V gene: TRBV7-2
CDR3 protein: ASSSGRKPLSSYNEQF

D gene: .
V gene: TRBV21-1
CDR3 protein: ASSRHLRSNYGYT

D gene: TRBD1
V gene: TRBV11-2
CDR3 protein: ASSLVRDRGVTDTQY

D gene: TRBD2
V gene: TRBV4-1
CDR3 protein: ASSQVGTSGRWEQY

D gene: .
V gene: TRBV20-1
CDR3 protein: SATLQGTYNEQF

D gene: TRBD1
V gene: TRBV7-6
CDR3 protein: ASSKGGVPDTQY

D gene: .
V gene: TRBV25-1
CDR3 protein: ASSVTRGSWGYT

D gene: TRBD1
V gene: TRBV5-1
CDR3 protein: ASSLGDRGEGYT

D gene: .
V gene: TRBV28
CDR3 protein: ASCMVNQETQY

D gene: TRBD1
V gene: TRBV20-1
CDR3 protein: SARGGALRGYT

D gene: .
V gene: TRBV6-5
CDR3 protein: ASSRTVPYEQY

D gene: TRBD1
V gene: TRBV20-1
CDR3 protein: SARTDGQGIQY

D gene: .
V gene: TRBV3-1
CDR3 protein: ASSSNRGLNTEAF

D gene: TRBD1
V gene: TRBV6-6
CDR3 protein: ASSYLRTGKAHEQY

D gene: TRBD1
V gene: TRBV10-3
CDR3 protein: ASVGGGVQY

D gene: .
V gene: TRBV4-1
CDR3 protein: ASSHPFRGEDSYNEQF

D gene: TRBD1
V gene: TRBV11-1
CDR3 protein: ASSLSGTGSGQY

D gene: .
V gene: TRBV6-1
CDR3 protein: ARGDGTYGNGANVLT

D gene: .
V gene: TRBV25-1
CDR3 protein: ASKGGAENYGYT

D gene: TRBD2
V gene: TRBV3-1
CDR3 protein: ASGLGTSGIDEQY

D gene: .
V gene: TRBV18
CDR3 protein: ASSPQRQDEKLF

D gene: .
V gene: TRBV29-1
CDR3 protein: SVPRTEAF

D gene: TRBD2
V gene: TRBV28
CDR3 protein: ASSSGRLPYNEQF

D gene: .
V gene: TRBV7-2
CDR3 protein: ASSRRTGDSPLH

D gene: .
V gene: TRBV29-1
CDR3 protein: SVSKGSEQY

D gene: .
V gene: TRBV28
CDR3 protein: ASSLYELVARNTEAF

D gene: .
V gene: TRBV5-1
CDR3 protein: ASSPALGSGETQY

D gene: TRBD1
V gene: TRBV29-1
CDR3 protein: SVVRTGISEQY

D gene: .
V gene: TRBV13
CDR3 protein: ASSPRNRYEQY

D gene: .
V gene: TRBV2
CDR3 protein: ASSDSNYEQY

D gene: TRBD1
V gene: TRBV9
CDR3 protein: ASRAQGAETQY